The sequence of this T cell receptor beta chain was determined in a study of shared clonotypes between healthy human individuals. The wider study: Used for every donor were three CD4 naive, three CD4 memory, two CD8 naive and one CD8 memory plate. Study observations and caveats: Researchers found naive subsets generally carried larger estimated richness than memory subsets.

This CDR3 comprises 15 residues. V shed 5 bases, J shed 3 bases, and the junction held 8 bases outside the gene matches. Per the germline V gene, CDR1 is LNHDA and CDR2 is SQIVND (reference sequence). In regard to this clone: Its target is not known.

Several immunoSEQ plates received, in even portions, the genomic DNA of each subset. Profiled with immunoSEQ multiplex PCR; TCRdb holds only in-frame clones, not every one. Among some 2,100,000 clones, almost 96% were seen once, and the ten largest hold around 0.13%. The donor population consisted of healthy HIV-negative adults with no recent acute infections or vaccinations. Sequencing was carried out using naive CD4+ T cells sorted from blood. The subset: CD45RA+ positively selected. The V gene is TRBV19, the J gene TRBJ2-7, with 9 positions matching TRBD1. The source is a man between 18 and 35 years old in good health. CDR3 nucleotides: TGTGCCAGTAGTCCTCAGGACAGGGGAAACTACGAGCAGTACTTC. This sequence encodes CASSPQDRGNYEQYF.